This is a list of T cell receptor beta chains from one sample in a study of post-analysis software for immune sequencing data. TCRdb reprocessed the PCR reads via MiXCR and lists one record per CDR3 protein. The repertoire has some 800,000 distinct CDR3 sequences, more than 45% of them found once; the top ten carry roughly 4.9%. Input material: blood. The receptors were gathered from a girl between 5 and 17 years old with multiple sclerosis. The CDR3 runs from the conserved cysteine through the conserved F or W. A D gene is named only where the DNA matches it firmly.

J gene	D gene	V gene	CDR3 protein
TRBJ2-5	TRBD2	TRBV20-1	CSARVVLAVQETQYF
TRBJ2-3	.	TRBV11-2	CASSLGTQGTDTQYF
TRBJ2-3	TRBD2	TRBV7-6	CASSLAGVSGSTDTQYF
TRBJ2-1	.	TRBV29-1	CSARRGSGDNEQFF
TRBJ1-1	.	TRBV7-9	CASSFGENTEAFF
TRBJ2-5	.	TRBV4-3	CASSRSGGAAQETQYF
TRBJ2-7	.	TRBV27	CASGVSYEQYF
TRBJ2-4	.	TRBV7-9	CASSLPVVGEQYF
TRBJ2-1	TRBD2	TRBV11-2	CASSVSGTRNNEQFF
TRBJ1-1	.	TRBV10-3	CAISERGRTEAFF
TRBJ2-1	TRBD2	TRBV20-1	CSARPLGGTSIYNEQFF
.	.	TRBV15	CATRGYGYEQYF
TRBJ2-7	TRBD2	TRBV29-1	CSATNSGSGSYEQYF
TRBJ2-3	.	TRBV12-5	CASGFSSTDTQYF
TRBJ2-5	.	TRBV7-2	CASSSNRVNEQYF
TRBJ2-6	TRBD1	TRBV24-1	CATGGLSSGANVLTF
TRBJ2-2	.	TRBV11-1	CTSSLATTGELFF
TRBJ2-7	TRBD1	TRBV5-6	CASSFATGGAYEQYF